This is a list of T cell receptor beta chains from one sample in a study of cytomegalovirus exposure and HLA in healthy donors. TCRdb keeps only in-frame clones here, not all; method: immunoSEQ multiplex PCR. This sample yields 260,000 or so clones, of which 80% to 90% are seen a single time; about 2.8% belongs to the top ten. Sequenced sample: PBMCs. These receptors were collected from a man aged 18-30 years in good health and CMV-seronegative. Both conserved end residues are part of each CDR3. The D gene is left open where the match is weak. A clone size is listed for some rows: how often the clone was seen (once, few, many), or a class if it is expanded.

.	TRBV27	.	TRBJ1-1	CASSFTGGMNTEAFF	TGTGCCAGCAGTTTCACCGGGGGGATGAACACTGAAGCTTTCTTT
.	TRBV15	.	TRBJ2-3	CATSRRVGTYGTDTQYF	TGTGCCACCAGCAGAAGAGTCGGGACTTACGGCACAGATACGCAGTATTTT
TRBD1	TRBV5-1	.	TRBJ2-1	CASSLRSDRGGEQFF	TGCGCCAGCAGCTTAAGATCGGACAGGGGGGGTGAGCAGTTCTTC
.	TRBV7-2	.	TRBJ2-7	CASTPGPTYEQYF	TGTGCCAGCACCCCGGGTCCCACCTACGAGCAGTACTTC
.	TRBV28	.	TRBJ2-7	CASSPEFYRVDEQYF	TGTGCCAGCAGTCCCGAATTTTACAGGGTCGACGAGCAGTACTTC
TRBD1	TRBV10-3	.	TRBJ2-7	CAISERDRGYEQYF	TGTGCCATCAGTGAACGGGACAGGGGCTACGAGCAGTACTTC
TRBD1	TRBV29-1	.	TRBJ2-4	CSGGQGSSGKNIQYF	TGCAGCGGGGGACAGGGGAGTTCGGGCAAAAACATTCAGTACTTC
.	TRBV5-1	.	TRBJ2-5	CASSRTGGLETQYF	TGCGCCAGCAGTCGGACAGGAGGGTTAGAGACCCAGTACTTC
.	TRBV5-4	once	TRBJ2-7	CASSQPEEGAYEQYF	TGTGCCAGCAGTCAACCAGAAGAGGGAGCCTACGAGCAGTACTTC
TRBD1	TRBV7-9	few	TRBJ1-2	CASSPHRDSSPTF	TGTGCCAGCAGCCCCCACCGGGACAGCTCCCCAACCTTC
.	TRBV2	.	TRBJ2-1	CASTRERDNEQFF	TGTGCCAGCACCCGGGAGAGAGACAATGAGCAGTTCTTC
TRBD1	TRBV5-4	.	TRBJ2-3	CASSGTATSDTQYF	TGTGCCAGCAGCGGGACAGCGACCTCAGATACGCAGTATTTT
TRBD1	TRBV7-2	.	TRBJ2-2	CASSFNRDRGLYTGELFF	TGTGCCAGCAGCTTCAACCGGGACAGGGGGCTTTATACCGGGGAGCTGTTTTTT
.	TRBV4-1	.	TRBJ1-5	CASSQVPLGGPQHF	TGCGCCAGCAGCCAAGTTCCCCTGGGGGGTCCCCAGCATTTT
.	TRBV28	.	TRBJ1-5	CASSLEHQPQHF	TGTGCCAGCAGTTTAGAACACCAGCCCCAGCATTTT
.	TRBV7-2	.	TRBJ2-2	CASSLEGLGELFF	TGTGCCAGCAGCCTCGAAGGACTCGGGGAGCTGTTTTTT
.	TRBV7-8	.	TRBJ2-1	CASSLRVRRDSIYNEQFF	TGTGCCAGCAGCTTAAGGGTCCGCCGGGACTCGATCTACAATGAGCAGTTCTTC
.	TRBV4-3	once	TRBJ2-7	CASSQDRGTEQYF	TGCGCCAGCAGCCAAGATCGGGGGACCGAGCAGTACTTC
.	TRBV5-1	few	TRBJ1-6	CASSLAGSYNSPLHF	TGCGCCAGCAGCTTGGCAGGGTCCTATAATTCACCCCTCCACTTT
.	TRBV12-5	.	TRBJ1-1	CASGLRGGNTEAFF	TGTGCTAGTGGTTTGAGGGGAGGGAACACTGAAGCTTTCTTT
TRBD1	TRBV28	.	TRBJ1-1	CASSFQGAYTEAFF	TGTGCCAGCAGCTTCCAGGGGGCGTACACTGAAGCTTTCTTT
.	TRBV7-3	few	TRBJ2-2	CASSLSVANTGELFF	TGTGCCAGCAGCCTCAGTGTGGCGAACACCGGGGAGCTGTTTTTT
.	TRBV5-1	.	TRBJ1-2	CASSFGSPGYGYTF	TGCGCCAGCAGCTTTGGCAGCCCAGGCTATGGCTACACCTTC
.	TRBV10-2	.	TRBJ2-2	CASSESRGGPTGELFF	TGCGCCAGCAGTGAGTCAAGGGGTGGTCCAACCGGGGAGCTGTTTTTT
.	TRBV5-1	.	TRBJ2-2	CASSLGAHSNTGELFF	TGCGCCAGCAGCCTTGGGGCCCACTCGAACACCGGGGAGCTGTTTTTT
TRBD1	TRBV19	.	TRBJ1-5	CASQGTGRASNQPQHF	TGTGCCAGCCAAGGGACAGGGCGAGCGAGCAATCAGCCCCAGCATTTT
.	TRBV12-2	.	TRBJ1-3	CASRLGVRGSFSGNTIYF	TGTGCAAGTCGCTTAGGGGTTAGGGGGAGTTTCTCTGGAAACACCATATATTTT
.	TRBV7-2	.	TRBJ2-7	CASSLGLGSYEQYF	TGTGCCAGCAGCTTAGGACTGGGTTCCTACGAGCAGTACTTC
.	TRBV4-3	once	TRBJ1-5	CASSQLQGPNQPQHF	TGCGCCAGCAGCCAACTACAGGGCCCCAATCAGCCCCAGCATTTT
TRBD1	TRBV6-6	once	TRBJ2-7	CASSSQGPSYEQYF	TGTGCCAGCAGTTCACAGGGGCCGTCCTACGAGCAGTACTTC
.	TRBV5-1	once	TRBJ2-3	CASSFSTDTQYF	TGCGCCAGCAGCTTCTCCACAGATACGCAGTATTTT
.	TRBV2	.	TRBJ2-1	CASSHPSVREQFF	TGTGCCAGCAGCCATCCTAGCGTTAGGGAGCAGTTCTTC
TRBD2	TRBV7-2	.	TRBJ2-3	CASRSGGLTDTQYF	TGTGCCAGCAGATCGGGGGGGCTGACAGATACGCAGTATTTT
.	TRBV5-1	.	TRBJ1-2	CASSKYSPLLEDGYTF	TGCGCCAGCAGCAAGTACTCTCCGCTGCTGGAGGATGGCTACACCTTC
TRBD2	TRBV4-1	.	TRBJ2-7	CASSLGTSEYEQYF	TGCGCCAGCAGCCTCGGGACTAGCGAATACGAGCAGTACTTC
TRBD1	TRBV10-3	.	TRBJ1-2	CAISESTGQGNLGYTF	TGTGCCATCAGTGAGTCGACCGGACAGGGAAACCTTGGCTACACCTTC
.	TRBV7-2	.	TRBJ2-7	CASSPGWLRDSYEQYF	TGTGCCAGCAGCCCTGGATGGCTTCGGGATTCCTACGAGCAGTACTTC